This T cell receptor (beta chain) is drawn from a study of tumor-infiltrating lymphocytes in primary liver carcinoma. Study details: The tumors ranged from about 4.2 to 10 cm across and fell within stage T1-T3 N0M0.

CDR3 length equals 16 residues. Germline CDR1 and CDR2: SGHAT and FQNNGV. As for this clonotype: Compared with germline, one end of the junction differs, possibly owing to a read error.

The source material, about 19-30 mg of unsorted bulk tissue, was used to co-extract RNA and DNA. TCR beta cDNA was reverse-transcribed from around 0.55 ug of total RNA. The reaction used a constant-region primer and ProtoScript II reverse transcriptase. Amplification in three nested multiplex PCR rounds with slightly modified ARM-PCR gave rise to TCR beta libraries. The study ran its first two PCR rounds for approximately 10 cycles each, using TRBV1-TRBV30 forward primers and a C-beta reverse primer. From the multiplex PCR reads, TCRdb called clonotypes with MiXCR, one entry per CDR3 protein. The table shows about 60,000 distinct CDR3 sequences, with around 69% occurring only once.

The chain has TRBV11-2 and TRBJ1-1, with D tentatively TRBD1 (6 bases). The specimen sequenced was liver tumor tissue from sampling region 4. Subset meaning: tumor region T4, right-lateral pole. This sequence originates from a man aged 35 to 55 with primary liver carcinoma and hepatitis B virus infection. The CDR3 region is CASSLGGAGVFTEAFF. The CDR3 DNA follows: TGTGCCAGCAGCCTTGGTGGGGCAGGGGTCTTCACTGAAGCCTTCTTT. Based on the CDR3 plus reference TRBV11-2 and TRBJ1-1, the full variable domain is EAGVAQSPRYKIIEKRQSVAFWCNPISGHATLYWYQQILGQGPKLLIQFQNNGVVDDSQLPKDRFSAERLKGVDSTLKIQPAKLEDSAVYLCASSLGGAGVFTEAFFGQGTRLTVV.